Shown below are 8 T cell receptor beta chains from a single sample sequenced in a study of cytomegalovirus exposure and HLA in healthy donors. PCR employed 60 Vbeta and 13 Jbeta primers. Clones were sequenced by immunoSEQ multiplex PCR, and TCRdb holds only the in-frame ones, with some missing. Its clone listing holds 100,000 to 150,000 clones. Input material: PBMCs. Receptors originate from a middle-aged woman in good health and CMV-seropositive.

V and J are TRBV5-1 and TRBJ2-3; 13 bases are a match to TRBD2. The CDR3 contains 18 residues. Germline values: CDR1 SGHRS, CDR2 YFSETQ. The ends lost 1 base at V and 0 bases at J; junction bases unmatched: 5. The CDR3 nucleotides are TGCGCCAGCAGCTTGAGCGTACTAGCGGGAGGGAGCACAGATACGCAGTATTTT. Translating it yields CASSLSVLAGGSTDTQYF.

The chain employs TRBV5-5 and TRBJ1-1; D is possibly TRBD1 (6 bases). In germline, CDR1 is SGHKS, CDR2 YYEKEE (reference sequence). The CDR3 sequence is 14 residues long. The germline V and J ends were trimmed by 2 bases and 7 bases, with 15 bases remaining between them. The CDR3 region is CASSLRGGVDEAFF. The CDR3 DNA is TGTGCCAGCAGCTTAAGAGGGGGGGTTGATGAAGCTTTCTTT. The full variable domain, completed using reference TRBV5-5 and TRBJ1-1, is DAGVTQSPTHLIKTRGQQVTLRCSPISGHKSVSWYQQVLGQGPQFIFQYYEKEERGRGNFPDRFSARQFPNYSSELNVNALLLGDSALYLCASSLRGGVDEAFFGQGTRLTVV.

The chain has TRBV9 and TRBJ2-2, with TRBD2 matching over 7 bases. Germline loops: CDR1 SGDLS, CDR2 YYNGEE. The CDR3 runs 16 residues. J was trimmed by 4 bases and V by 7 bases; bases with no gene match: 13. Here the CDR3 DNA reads TGTGCCAGCGGTTGGGCGGGAGAGGGGTTCACCGGGGAGCTGTTTTTT. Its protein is CASGWAGEGFTGELFF.

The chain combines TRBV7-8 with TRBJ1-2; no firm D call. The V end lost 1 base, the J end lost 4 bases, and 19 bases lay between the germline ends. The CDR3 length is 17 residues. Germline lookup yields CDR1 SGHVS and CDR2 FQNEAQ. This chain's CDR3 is CASSLVRAGFPGYGYTF. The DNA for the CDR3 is TGTGCCAGCAGCTTAGTTAGGGCGGGTTTCCCTGGCTATGGCTACACCTTC.

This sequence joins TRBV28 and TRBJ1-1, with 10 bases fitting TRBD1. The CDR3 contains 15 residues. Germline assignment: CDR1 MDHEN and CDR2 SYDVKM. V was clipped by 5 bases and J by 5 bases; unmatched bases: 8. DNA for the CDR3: TGTGCCAGCAGTGCGACAGGGGGCGTTTGGACTGAAGCTTTCTTT. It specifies CASSATGGVWTEAFF. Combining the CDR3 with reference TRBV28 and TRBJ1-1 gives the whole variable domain DVKVTQSSRYLVKRTGEKVFLECVQDMDHENMFWYRQDPGLGLRLIYFSYDVKMKEKGDIPEGYSVSREKKERFSLILESASTNQTSMYLCASSATGGVWTEAFFGQGTRLTVV.

CDR3 loop: CASSVEGRGHQETQYF. Written as DNA, the CDR3 is TGTGCCAGCAGCGTAGAGGGAAGGGGGCACCAAGAGACCCAGTACTTC. V gene TRBV9 combines with J gene TRBJ2-5, with 7 positions matching TRBD1. V lost 0 bases to trimming and J lost 0 bases; unmatched junction nucleotides: 5. The CDR3 contains 16 residues. Germline V CDR1 and CDR2: SGDLS, YYNGEE.

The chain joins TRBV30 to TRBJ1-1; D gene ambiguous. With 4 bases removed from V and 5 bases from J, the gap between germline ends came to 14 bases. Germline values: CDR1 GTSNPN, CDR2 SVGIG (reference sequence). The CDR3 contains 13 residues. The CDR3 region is CAWTGKVRTEAFF. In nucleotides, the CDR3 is TGTGCCTGGACGGGGAAGGTAAGAACTGAAGCTTTCTTT. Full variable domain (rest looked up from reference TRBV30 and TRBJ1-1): SQTIHQWPATLVQPVGSPLSLECTVEGTSNPNLYWYRQAAGRGLQLLFYSVGIGQISSEVPQNLSASRPQDRQFILSSKKLLLSDSGFYLCAWTGKVRTEAFFGQGTRLTVV.

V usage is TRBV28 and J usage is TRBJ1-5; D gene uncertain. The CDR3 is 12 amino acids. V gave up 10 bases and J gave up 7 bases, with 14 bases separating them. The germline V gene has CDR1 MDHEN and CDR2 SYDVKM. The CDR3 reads CATAAGVQPQHF. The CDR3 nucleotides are TGTGCCACGGCGGCCGGGGTCCAGCCCCAGCATTTT.